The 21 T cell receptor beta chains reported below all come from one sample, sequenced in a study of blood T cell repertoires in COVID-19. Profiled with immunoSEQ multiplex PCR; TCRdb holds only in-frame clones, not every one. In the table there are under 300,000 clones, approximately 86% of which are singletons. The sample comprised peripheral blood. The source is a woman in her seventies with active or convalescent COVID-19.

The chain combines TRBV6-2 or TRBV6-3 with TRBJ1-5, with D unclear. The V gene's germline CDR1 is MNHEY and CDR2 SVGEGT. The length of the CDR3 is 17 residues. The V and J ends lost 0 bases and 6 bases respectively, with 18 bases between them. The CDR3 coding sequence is TGTGCCAGCAGTTACTCGCAGTCGGGTATACGGGGTCAGCCCCAGCATTTT. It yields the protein CASSYSQSGIRGQPQHF.

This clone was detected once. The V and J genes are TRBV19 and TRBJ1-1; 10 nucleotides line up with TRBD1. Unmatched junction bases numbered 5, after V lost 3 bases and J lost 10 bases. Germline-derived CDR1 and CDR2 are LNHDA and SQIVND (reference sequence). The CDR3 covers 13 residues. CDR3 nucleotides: TGTGCCAGTAGTATCGGACAGGGGGTTGGAGCTTTCTTT. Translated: CASSIGQGVGAFF.

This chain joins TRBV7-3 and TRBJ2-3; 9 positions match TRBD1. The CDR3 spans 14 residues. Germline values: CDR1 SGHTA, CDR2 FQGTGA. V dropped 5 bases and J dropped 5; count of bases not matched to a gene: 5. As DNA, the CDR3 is TGTGCCAGCAGCCGGAGGGACAGGGTAGATACGCAGTATTTT. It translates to CASSRRDRVDTQYF.

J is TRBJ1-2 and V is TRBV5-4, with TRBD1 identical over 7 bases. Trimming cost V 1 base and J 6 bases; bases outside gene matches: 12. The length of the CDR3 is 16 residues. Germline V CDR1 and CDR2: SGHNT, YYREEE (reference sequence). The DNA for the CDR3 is TGTGCCAGCAGCTTGAGGACAGGTGGGACCCAAAATGGCTACACCTTC. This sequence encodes CASSLRTGGTQNGYTF.

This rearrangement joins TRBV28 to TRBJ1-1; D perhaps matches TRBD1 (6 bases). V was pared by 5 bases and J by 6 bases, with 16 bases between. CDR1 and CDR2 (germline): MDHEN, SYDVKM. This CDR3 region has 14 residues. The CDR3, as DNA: TGTGCCAGCAGTCCACCCGTTGGGACATCTGAAGCTTTCTTT. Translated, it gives CASSPPVGTSEAFF.

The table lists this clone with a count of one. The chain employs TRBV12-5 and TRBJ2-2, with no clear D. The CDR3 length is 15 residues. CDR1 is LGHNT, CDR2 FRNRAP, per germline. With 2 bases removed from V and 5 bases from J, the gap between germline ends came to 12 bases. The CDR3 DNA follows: TGTGCTAGTGGTTTGACCCGAGGTGGGACCGGGGAGCTGTTTTTT. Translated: CASGLTRGGTGELFF.

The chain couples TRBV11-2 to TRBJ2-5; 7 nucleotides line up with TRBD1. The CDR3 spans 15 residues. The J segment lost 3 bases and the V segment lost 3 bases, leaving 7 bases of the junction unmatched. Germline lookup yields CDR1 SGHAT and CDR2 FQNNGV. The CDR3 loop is CASSFSGGREETQYF. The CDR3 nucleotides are TGTGCCAGCAGCTTTTCAGGGGGACGCGAAGAGACCCAGTACTTC.

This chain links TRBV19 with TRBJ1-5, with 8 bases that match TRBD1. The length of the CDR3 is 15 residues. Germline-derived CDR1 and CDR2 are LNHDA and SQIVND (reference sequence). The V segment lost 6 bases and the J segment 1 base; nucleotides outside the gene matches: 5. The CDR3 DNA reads TGTGCCAGTAGGACGACAGGGGAGAGCAATCAGCCCCAGCATTTT. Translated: CASRTTGESNQPQHF.

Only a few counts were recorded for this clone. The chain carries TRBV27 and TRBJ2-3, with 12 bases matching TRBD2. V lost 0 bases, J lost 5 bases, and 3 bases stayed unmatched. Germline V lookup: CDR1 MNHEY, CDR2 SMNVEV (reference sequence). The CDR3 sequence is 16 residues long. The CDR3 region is CASSLSTSGGRDTQYF. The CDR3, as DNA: TGTGCCAGCAGTTTATCAACTAGCGGGGGGCGAGATACGCAGTATTTT.

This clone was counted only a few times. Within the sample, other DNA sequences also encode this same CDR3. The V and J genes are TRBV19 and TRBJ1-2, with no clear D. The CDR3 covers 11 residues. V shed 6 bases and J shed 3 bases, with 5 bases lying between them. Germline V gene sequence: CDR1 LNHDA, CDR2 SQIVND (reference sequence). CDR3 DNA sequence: TGTGCCAGTAGCCGGGACTATGGCTACACCTTC. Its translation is CASSRDYGYTF.

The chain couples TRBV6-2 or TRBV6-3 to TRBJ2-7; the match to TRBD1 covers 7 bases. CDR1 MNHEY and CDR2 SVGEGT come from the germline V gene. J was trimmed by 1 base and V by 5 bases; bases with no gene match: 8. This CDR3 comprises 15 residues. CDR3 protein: CASSRQGAQSYEQYF. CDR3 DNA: TGTGCCAGCAGTCGACAGGGCGCTCAATCCTACGAGCAGTACTTC.

In nucleotides, the CDR3 is TGTGCCAGCAGCGCGGACAGGGAGGATCAGCCCCAGCATTTT. Residues: CASSADREDQPQHF. The chain recombines TRBV5-4 with TRBJ1-5; the match to TRBD1 covers 8 bases. J lost 5 bases, V lost 4 bases, and 5 bases had no gene match. Germline loops: CDR1 SGHNT, CDR2 YYREEE (reference sequence). The CDR3 is 14 residues long.

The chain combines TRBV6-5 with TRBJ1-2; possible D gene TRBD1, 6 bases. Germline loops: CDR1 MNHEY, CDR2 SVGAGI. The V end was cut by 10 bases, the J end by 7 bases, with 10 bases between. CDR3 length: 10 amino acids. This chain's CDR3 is CATRTVGYTF. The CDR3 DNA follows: TGTGCCACCCGGACAGTTGGCTACACCTTC.

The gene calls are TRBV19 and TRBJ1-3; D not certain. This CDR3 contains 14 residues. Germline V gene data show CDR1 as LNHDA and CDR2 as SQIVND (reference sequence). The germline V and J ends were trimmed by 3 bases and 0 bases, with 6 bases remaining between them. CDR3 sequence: CASSIPGSGNTIYF. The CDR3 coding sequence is TGTGCCAGTAGTATCCCAGGCTCTGGAAACACCATATATTTT. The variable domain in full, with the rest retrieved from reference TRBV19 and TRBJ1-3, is DGGITQSPKYLFRKEGQNVTLSCEQNLNHDAMYWYRQDPGQGLRLIYYSQIVNDFQKGDIAEGYSVSREKKESFPLTVTSAQKNPTAFYLCASSIPGSGNTIYFGEGSWLTVV.

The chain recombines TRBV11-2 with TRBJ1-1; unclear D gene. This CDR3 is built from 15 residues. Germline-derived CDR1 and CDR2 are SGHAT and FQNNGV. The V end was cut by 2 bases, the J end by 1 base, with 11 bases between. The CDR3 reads CASSLLSAGNTEAFF. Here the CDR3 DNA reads TGTGCCAGCAGCTTACTCTCCGCGGGGAACACTGAAGCTTTCTTT.

CDR3 in amino acids: CASTRSGTLHGYTF. The CDR3, as DNA: TGTGCCAGCACCCGGTCGGGAACACTTCATGGCTACACCTTC. The chain links TRBV6-5 to TRBJ1-2; D is undetermined. V gave up 7 bases and J gave up 6 bases, with 18 bases separating them. Germline values: CDR1 MNHEY, CDR2 SVGAGI. The CDR3 consists of 14 residues.

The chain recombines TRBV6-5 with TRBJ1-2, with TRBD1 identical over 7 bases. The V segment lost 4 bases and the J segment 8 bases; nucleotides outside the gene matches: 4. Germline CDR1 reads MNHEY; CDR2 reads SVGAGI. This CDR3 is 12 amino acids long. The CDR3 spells CASSLTGNGYTF. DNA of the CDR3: TGTGCCAGCAGTTTGACAGGGAACGGCTACACCTTC.

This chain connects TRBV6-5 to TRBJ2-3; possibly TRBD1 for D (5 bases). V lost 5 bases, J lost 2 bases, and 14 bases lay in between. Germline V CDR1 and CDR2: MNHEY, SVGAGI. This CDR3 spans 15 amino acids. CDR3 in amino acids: CASSRLETDTDTQYF. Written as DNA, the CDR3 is TGTGCCAGCAGTCGCTTAGAGACAGACACAGATACGCAGTATTTT.

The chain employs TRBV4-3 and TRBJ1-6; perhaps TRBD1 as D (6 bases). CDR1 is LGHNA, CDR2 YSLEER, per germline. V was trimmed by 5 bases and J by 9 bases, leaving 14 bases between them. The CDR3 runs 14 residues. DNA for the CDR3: TGCGCCAGCAGCAACGACAGGTCGGGTTCACCCCTCCACTTT. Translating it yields CASSNDRSGSPLHF.

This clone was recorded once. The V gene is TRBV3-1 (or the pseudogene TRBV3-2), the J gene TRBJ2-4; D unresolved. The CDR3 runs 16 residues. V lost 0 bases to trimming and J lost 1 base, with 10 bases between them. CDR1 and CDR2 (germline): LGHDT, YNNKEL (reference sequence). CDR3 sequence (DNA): TGTGCCAGCAGCCAAGATGAGCGACGGGCCAAAAACATTCAGTACTTC. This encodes CASSQDERRAKNIQYF.

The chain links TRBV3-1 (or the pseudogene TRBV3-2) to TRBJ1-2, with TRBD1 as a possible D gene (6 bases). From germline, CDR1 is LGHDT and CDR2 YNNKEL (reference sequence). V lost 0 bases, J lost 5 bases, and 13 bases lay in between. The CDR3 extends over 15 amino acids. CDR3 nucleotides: TGTGCCAGCAGCCAAGATCCTACAGGGAGATATGGCTACACCTTC. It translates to CASSQDPTGRYGYTF.